The 9 T cell receptor beta chains given below trace back to one sample, sequenced in a study of cytomegalovirus exposure and HLA in healthy donors. Clones were sequenced by immunoSEQ multiplex PCR, and TCRdb holds only the in-frame ones, with some missing. This sample has about 180,000 clones; around nine tenths occur once, and the top ten carry approximately 1.4%. Material: PBMCs. The receptors derive from a woman between 25 and 40 years old in good health and CMV-seronegative.

This clone was observed a single time. The chain couples TRBV19 to TRBJ1-1, with 8 positions matching TRBD1. V shed 0 bases, J shed 0 bases, and the junction held 9 bases outside the gene matches. The length of the CDR3 is 18 residues. Germline CDR1 LNHDA, CDR2 SQIVND (reference sequence). The CDR3 here is CASSIDRGLTGMNTEAFF. CDR3 coding DNA: TGTGCCAGTAGTATAGACAGGGGGCTAACGGGAATGAACACTGAAGCTTTCTTT.

J is TRBJ2-3 and V is TRBV18, with TRBD2 identical over 13 bases. The CDR3 loop spans 16 amino acids. Germline CDR1 KGHSH, CDR2 LQKENI. Trimming removed 6 bases from V and 6 bases from J; junction bases left unmatched: 9. The CDR3 sequence is CASSSLAGGLTDTQYF. Written as DNA, the CDR3 is TGTGCCAGCTCGTCACTAGCGGGGGGGCTTACGGATACGCAGTATTTT.

The chain employs TRBV10-3 and TRBJ2-1; D remains ambiguous. The germline gives CDR1 ENHRY, CDR2 SYGVKD. There are 14 residues in the CDR3. The V end lost 6 bases, the J end lost 1 base, and 10 bases lay between the germline ends. This CDR3 is CAISLKRSYNEQFF. The CDR3 DNA follows: TGTGCCATCAGCCTTAAGAGATCCTACAATGAGCAGTTCTTC.

The rearrangement joins TRBV10-3 to TRBJ1-1, with TRBD1 matching over 8 bases. V shed 6 bases, J shed 8 bases, and the junction held 8 bases outside the gene matches. The CDR3 runs 13 residues. Per germline, CDR1 ENHRY and CDR2 SYGVKD. Written as DNA, the CDR3 is TGTGCCATCAGGGGCGACCGGGACAGGGAAGCTTTCTTT. This encodes CAIRGDRDREAFF.

The chain carries TRBV4-2 and TRBJ1-2, with 8 bases fitting TRBD1. CDR3 size: 13 residues. Unmatched junction bases numbered 9, after V lost 7 bases and J lost 8 bases. The V gene's germline CDR1 is LGHNA and CDR2 YNFKEQ. Here the CDR3 reads CASNDRGREGYTF. The CDR3 DNA is TGTGCCAGCAACGACAGGGGACGAGAAGGCTACACCTTC.

V gene TRBV10-2 combines with J gene TRBJ2-3; 8 bases agree with TRBD1. J was trimmed by 1 base and V by 6 bases; bases with no gene match: 3. Germline-derived CDR1 and CDR2 are WSHSY and SAAADI. There are 14 residues in the CDR3. The CDR3, as DNA: TGCGCCAGCAGACAGGGGGTCGGCACAGATACGCAGTATTTT. Its translation: CASRQGVGTDTQYF.

The chain employs TRBV5-1 and TRBJ2-7, with a possible D match to TRBD2 (5 bases). The V and J ends lost 0 bases and 1 base respectively, with 5 bases between them. CDR1 SGHRS and CDR2 YFSETQ come from the germline V gene. The CDR3 has 13 amino acids. Here the CDR3 reads CASSLGESYEQYF. Here the CDR3 DNA reads TGCGCCAGCAGCTTGGGGGAGTCCTACGAGCAGTACTTC.

The chain uses TRBV30 and TRBJ2-7; 10 bases fit TRBD2. The CDR3 runs to 13 residues. V dropped 4 bases and J dropped 1; count of bases not matched to a gene: 1. Germline CDR1 GTSNPN, CDR2 SVGIG (reference sequence). CDR3 nucleotides: TGTGCCTGGACTAGCGGGGGATCCTACGAGCAGTACTTC. Residues: CAWTSGGSYEQYF.

The chain is built from TRBV4-1 and TRBJ2-1, with D uncertain. V lost 4 bases to trimming and J lost 5 bases, with 3 bases between them. This CDR3 spans 11 amino acids. The germline gives CDR1 MGHRA, CDR2 YSYEKL. The CDR3 nucleotides are TGCGCCAGCAGCCGAGACAATGAGCAGTTCTTC. The encoded protein is CASSRDNEQFF.